This T cell receptor (beta chain) comes out of a study of T-cell memory formation after mild COVID-19. Background on the study: Across donors, TCR clusters were largely donor specific.

A 5'RACE reaction primed in the constant segment made cDNA libraries of TCR alpha and TCR beta, and these carried sample barcodes and UMIs. MiXCR, run by TCRdb on the 5' RACE reads, gives a single entry per CDR3 protein. The table shows roughly 370,000 distinct CDR3 sequences, with about 15% occurring only once. As regards this clonotype: No antigen is known for it.

V was trimmed by 4 bases and J by 5 bases, leaving 13 bases between them. The CDR3 extends over 14 amino acids. Germline V gene data show CDR1 as KGHSH and CDR2 as LQKENI. Study findings and constraints: Some SARS-CoV-2-responding clones were already detected in memory before infection. Later expanders leaned CD4+, whereas day 15 to 85 contracting clones were balanced CD4/CD8.

Sequencing used PBMCs or a T cell subset sorted from them (not recorded which). The rearrangement joins TRBV18 to TRBJ2-3; tentative D call: TRBD1 (5 bases). The TCR was taken from a man aged 18 to 29 who had mild COVID-19 (a few samples of this study predate the infection). Cell type and time point are not known. The CDR3: CASSRNQGEDTQYF. In nucleotides, the CDR3 is TGTGCCAGCTCACGGAATCAGGGCGAAGATACGCAGTATTTT.